Sequencing of this T cell receptor (beta chain) was carried out in a study of control samples from healthy donors and cancer patients. Sequencing was performed with immunoSEQ multiplex PCR; in TCRdb, only in-frame clones are kept and a portion is missing. The repertoire holds about 94,000 clones, with 90% as singletons. V lost 4 bases and J lost 8, with 15 bases in between. The V gene's germline CDR1 is SGHRS and CDR2 YFSETQ. The CDR3 is 14 amino acids. The source of this sequence is a woman younger than 30 in good health. Material: blood. The chain carries TRBV5-1 and TRBJ1-4, with D maybe TRBD1 (6 bases). The CDR3 here is CASSDMGGGEKLFF. The CDR3 region has the DNA TGCGCCAGCAGCGATATGGGGGGCGGAGAAAAACTGTTTTTT.